The 25 T cell receptor beta chains reported below all come from one sample, sequenced in a study of T cells in Graves' hyperthyroidism and ophthalmopathy. RNA transcripts yielded amplified TCR beta CDR3 regions. The HTBI primer set was used in a first-round RT-PCR of the TCR CDR3. TCRdb redid the calling of the multiplex PCR reads with MiXCR, one entry per CDR3 protein. The table lists 330,000 or so distinct CDR3 sequences, around 18% of them singletons. The specimen was blood. These receptors all come from a woman aged 40 to 49 with Graves' ophthalmopathy.

At least ten counts were recorded for this clonotype. The V call is TRBV29-1, the J call TRBJ2-7; the D is unclear. CDR3 length: 13 amino acids. CDR1 is SQVTM and CDR2 is ANQGSEA in the germline V gene. Between the trimmed V and J ends, which lost 4 bases and 3 bases, there was a span of 13 bases. The DNA for the CDR3 is TGCAGCGTTGGGACCTCTTTTAACTACGAGCAGTACTTC. This encodes CSVGTSFNYEQYF.

The V gene is TRBV7-8, the J gene TRBJ2-4; 12 bases are a match to TRBD2. CDR1 is SGHVS, CDR2 FQNEAQ, per germline. This CDR3 is 16 amino acids long. The V gene end was trimmed by 2 bases and the J gene end by 7 bases; junction bases not matched to a gene: 6. CDR3 sequence: CASSLTRLAGANIQYF. The CDR3 nucleotides read TGTGCCAGCAGCTTAACCCGACTAGCGGGGGCTAACATTCAGTACTTC.

This clonotype occurred many times. V usage is TRBV2 and J usage is TRBJ2-7, with TRBD2 identical over 12 bases. The CDR3 length is 13 residues. V lost 7 bases and J lost 4; bases outside the gene matches: 2. Germline V gives CDR1 SNHLY, CDR2 FYNNEI. The chain's CDR3 is CASMLAGGYEQYF. DNA of the CDR3: TGTGCCAGCATGCTAGCGGGAGGGTACGAGCAGTACTTC.

This clonotype was picked up a small number of times. This rearrangement joins TRBV5-6 to TRBJ1-5; D ambiguous. V shed 7 bases and J shed 3 bases, with 8 bases lying between them. Looked up from germline, CDR1 is SGHDT and CDR2 is YYEEEE. The CDR3 loop spans 12 amino acids. CDR3 region: CASGKVNQPQHF. The DNA for the CDR3 is TGTGCCAGCGGAAAGGTCAATCAGCCCCAGCATTTT.

V and J are TRBV28 and TRBJ2-7; perhaps D is TRBD1 or TRBD2 (5 bases each). V was cut by 3 bases and J by 2 bases, with 14 bases left in between. This CDR3 is built from 15 residues. Germline V gene lookup returns CDR1 MDHEN and CDR2 SYDVKM. The CDR3 loop reads CASSFGTASTYEQYF. DNA of the CDR3: TGTGCCAGCAGTTTTGGGACGGCCTCAACCTACGAGCAGTACTTC.

This clonotype has a count of ten or more. The chain combines TRBV28 with TRBJ2-3; 7 nucleotides line up with TRBD2. Unmatched junction bases numbered 3, after V lost 5 bases and J lost 7 bases. This CDR3 contains 12 residues. Germline V lookup: CDR1 MDHEN, CDR2 SYDVKM. CDR3 sequence (DNA): TGTGCCAGCAGTCCCGGGAGGTATACGCAGTATTTT. Translation gives CASSPGRYTQYF.

This clonotype was counted at least ten times. This chain joins TRBV27 and TRBJ2-7; D unresolved. The CDR3 extends over 14 amino acids. The V gene's germline CDR1 is MNHEY and CDR2 SMNVEV (reference sequence). Trimming removed 6 bases at V and 3 bases at J, with 15 bases between. The CDR3: CASSKETWGYEQYF. The CDR3, as DNA: TGTGCCAGCAGCAAGGAGACCTGGGGCTACGAGCAGTACTTC.

This clonotype was seen many times. The chain joins TRBV9 to TRBJ1-1; D call uncertain. Trimming cost V 0 bases and J 1 base, with 10 bases left between them. The CDR3 runs 15 residues. From germline, CDR1 is SGDLS and CDR2 YYNGEE. The CDR3 here is CASSVEVEWNTEAFF. CDR3 coding DNA: TGTGCCAGCAGCGTAGAAGTGGAATGGAACACTGAAGCTTTCTTT. The full variable domain, rest sourced from reference TRBV9 and TRBJ1-1, is DSGVTQTPKHLITATGQRVTLRCSPRSGDLSVYWYQQSLDQGLQFLIQYYNGEERAKGNILERFSAQQFPDLHSELNLSSLELGDSALYFCASSVEVEWNTEAFFGQGTRLTVV.

This clonotype was detected many times. The genes are TRBV7-9 and TRBJ1-1; D is uncertain. This CDR3 region has 15 residues. Trimming shortened V by 6 bases and J by 1 base, and 15 bases separated the two germline ends. Germline CDR1 is SEHNR and CDR2 is FQNEAQ (reference sequence). The CDR3 nucleotides are TGTGCCAGCAGGGATCTAGCGACCTCGAACACTGAAGCTTTCTTT. This codes for CASRDLATSNTEAFF. Supplemented by reference TRBV7-9 and TRBJ1-1, the full variable domain reads DTGVSQNPRHKITKRGQNVTFRCDPISEHNRLYWYRQTLGQGPEFLTYFQNEAQLEKSRLLSDRFSAERPKGSFSTLEIQRTEQGDSAMYLCASRDLATSNTEAFFGQGTRLTVV.

The sample holds many counts of this clonotype. The J gene is TRBJ2-7, the V gene TRBV27; TRBD2 aligns across 11 bases. Germline V CDR1 and CDR2: MNHEY, SMNVEV (reference sequence). This CDR3 region has 17 residues. The junction had 15 bases not matched to a gene; V was cut back by 5 bases and J by 6 bases. CDR3 DNA: TGTGCCAGCAGTCCGACACCCTCTAGCGGGAGGCACTTCGAGCAGTACTTC. Translated: CASSPTPSSGRHFEQYF.

There are many counts of this clonotype. This rearrangement joins TRBV12-3 or TRBV12-4 to TRBJ1-1, with D tentatively TRBD1 (5 bases). CDR3 length: 14 amino acids. Between the trimmed V and J ends, which lost 3 bases and 2 bases, there was a span of 10 bases. The CDR3 loop reads CASSFKGVNTEAFF. The CDR3 DNA reads TGTGCCAGCAGTTTTAAAGGGGTTAACACTGAAGCTTTCTTT.

This clonotype was detected ten times or more. The V gene is TRBV29-1, the J gene TRBJ1-2; the D gene is possibly TRBD1 (5 bases). CDR3 length: 10 amino acids. From germline, CDR1 is SQVTM and CDR2 ANQGSEA. V was shortened by 3 bases and J by 11 bases, with 10 bases between the two germline ends. CDR3 sequence: CSVDSQEYTF. CDR3 sequence (DNA): TGCAGCGTTGATTCACAGGAGTACACCTTC.

The table lists this clonotype with many counts. The J gene is TRBJ2-5, the V gene TRBV27; TRBD1 matches at 10 bases. Germline CDR1 reads MNHEY; CDR2 reads SMNVEV (reference sequence). Trimming removed 6 bases from V and 5 bases from J; junction bases left unmatched: 9. This CDR3 comprises 15 residues. The CDR3 DNA reads TGTGCCAGCAGGGGGGGACAGGGGATTTGGGAGACCCAGTACTTC. The encoded protein is CASRGGQGIWETQYF.

V usage is TRBV20-1 and J usage is TRBJ2-2; TRBD1 is a possible D gene (6 bases). Between the trimmed V and J ends, which lost 3 bases and 5 bases, there was a span of 13 bases. The CDR3 has 14 amino acids. Per the germline V gene, CDR1 is DFQATT and CDR2 is SNEGSKA (reference sequence). CDR3 in DNA: TGCAGTGCTAGTCCAGGGGCACTAACCGGGGAGCTGTTTTTT. Its translation: CSASPGALTGELFF.

The V call is TRBV2, the J call TRBJ2-7; TRBD2 matches at 13 bases. The CDR3 contains 17 residues. From germline, CDR1 is SNHLY and CDR2 FYNNEI. V lost 8 bases to trimming and J lost 0 bases; unmatched junction nucleotides: 10. The CDR3 protein is CASLGTSGTSGSYEQYF. The CDR3 bases are TGTGCCAGCCTGGGGACTAGCGGGACCTCCGGCTCCTACGAGCAGTACTTC.

This clonotype was counted many times. This rearrangement joins TRBV6-2 or TRBV6-3 to TRBJ1-5, with 8 positions matching TRBD1. Germline V gives CDR1 MNHEY, CDR2 SVGEGT. The CDR3 loop spans 13 amino acids. J was trimmed by 6 bases and V by 7 bases; bases with no gene match: 5. CDR3 bases: TGTGCCAGCAAGCGGACAGGGAGTCAGCCCCAGCATTTT. It codes for CASKRTGSQPQHF.

There are many counts of this clonotype. This chain connects TRBV6-5 to TRBJ1-3, with 7 bases that match TRBD1. The germline V gene has CDR1 MNHEY and CDR2 SVGAGI. The CDR3 has 15 amino acids. The trim removed 4 bases at V and 1 base at J, leaving 4 bases unmatched. For the CDR3, the DNA is TGTGCCAGCAGTTTGGCAGGGGGATCTGGAAACACCATATATTTT. This translates into CASSLAGGSGNTIYF.

This clonotype was recorded many times. The V call is TRBV20-1, the J call TRBJ1-5; 7 bases agree with TRBD1. The V segment lost 7 bases and the J segment 4 bases; nucleotides outside the gene matches: 7. The germline V gene has CDR1 DFQATT and CDR2 SNEGSKA (reference sequence). The CDR3 contains 13 residues. The CDR3: CSVTTGINQPQHF. The CDR3 DNA is TGCAGTGTCACGACAGGGATAAATCAGCCCCAGCATTTT.

This clonotype showed up many times. The rearrangement links TRBV12-3 or TRBV12-4 to TRBJ1-5; no reliable D call. The CDR3 runs 13 residues. V lost 1 base and J 11 bases, leaving 12 bases between the germline ends. CDR3 DNA: TGTGCCAGCAGTTTAGTTTCGGGGTCTGCCCAGCATTTT. Translating gives CASSLVSGSAQHF.

This clonotype was detected many times. The chain uses TRBV20-1 and TRBJ2-7; 7 bases align to TRBD2. CDR3 length: 15 amino acids. CDR1 and CDR2 (germline): DFQATT, SNEGSKA (reference sequence). V was pared by 4 bases and J by 1 base, with 10 bases of the junction left unmatched. CDR3 amino acids: CSATLRDYPSYEQYF. CDR3 coding DNA: TGCAGTGCTACCCTCCGGGACTACCCATCCTACGAGCAGTACTTC.

This clonotype occurred many times. V usage is TRBV28 and J usage is TRBJ1-1; no clear D gene. V lost 5 bases and J lost 4, with 17 bases in between. The germline CDR1 and CDR2 sequences are MDHEN and SYDVKM. CDR3 length: 15 amino acids. The CDR3 sequence is CASSDTDPWSTEAFF. The DNA for the CDR3 is TGTGCCAGCAGTGATACAGACCCGTGGAGCACTGAAGCTTTCTTT.

The chain combines TRBV12-3 or TRBV12-4 with TRBJ1-5, with D maybe TRBD1 (5 bases). V was pared by 6 bases and J by 5 bases, with 17 bases between. The CDR3 is 15 residues long. CDR3 amino acids: CASRLAGLNYQPQHF. The CDR3 nucleotides are TGTGCCAGCAGGCTTGCGGGACTCAACTATCAGCCCCAGCATTTT.

The table lists this clonotype with many counts. The chain uses TRBV4-1 and TRBJ2-7; the match to TRBD2 covers 9 bases. Germline CDR1 reads MGHRA; CDR2 reads YSYEKL. V lost 1 base and J lost 5; bases outside the gene matches: 9. The CDR3 has 16 residues. CDR3 loop: CASSQAGTSLSNEQYF. The CDR3 nucleotides are TGCGCCAGCAGCCAAGCCGGGACTAGCCTGTCGAACGAGCAGTACTTC.

This clonotype was seen at least ten times. V is TRBV6-1 and J is TRBJ2-7; 9 positions agree with TRBD2. Germline V lookup: CDR1 MNHNS, CDR2 SASEGT. Trimming took 4 bases from V and 0 from J; bases not matched to a gene: 4. CDR3 length equals 15 residues. CDR3 protein: CASSVAGDSSYEQYF. The CDR3 coding sequence is TGTGCCAGCAGTGTAGCGGGAGATAGCTCCTACGAGCAGTACTTC.

This clonotype was seen many times. J is TRBJ1-3 and V is TRBV6-1; TRBD1 agrees at 9 bases. Trimming took 5 bases from V and 3 from J; bases not matched to a gene: 2. The germline gives CDR1 MNHNS, CDR2 SASEGT. The CDR3 length is 14 residues. CDR3 amino acids: CASSRDRVGNTIYF. DNA of the CDR3: TGTGCCAGCAGTCGGGACAGGGTTGGAAACACCATATATTTT.